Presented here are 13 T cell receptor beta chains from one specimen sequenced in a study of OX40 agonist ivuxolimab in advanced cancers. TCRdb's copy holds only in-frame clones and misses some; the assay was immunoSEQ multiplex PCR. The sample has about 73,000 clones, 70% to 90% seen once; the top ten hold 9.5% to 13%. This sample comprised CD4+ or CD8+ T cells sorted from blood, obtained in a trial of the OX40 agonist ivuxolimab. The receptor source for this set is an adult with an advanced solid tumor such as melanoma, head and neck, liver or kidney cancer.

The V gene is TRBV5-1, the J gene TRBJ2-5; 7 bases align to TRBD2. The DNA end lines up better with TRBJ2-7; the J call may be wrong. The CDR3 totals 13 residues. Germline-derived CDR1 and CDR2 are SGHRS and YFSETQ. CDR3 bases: TGCGCCAGCCGACCCACGGGGGGCTACGAGCAGTACTTC. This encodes CASRPTGGYEQYF.

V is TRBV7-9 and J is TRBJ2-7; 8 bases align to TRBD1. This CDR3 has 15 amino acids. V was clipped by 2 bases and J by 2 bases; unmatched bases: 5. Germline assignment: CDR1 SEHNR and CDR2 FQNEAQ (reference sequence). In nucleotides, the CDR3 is TGTGCCAGCAGCTTAAGACAGGGGCCAACCTACGAGCAGTACTTC. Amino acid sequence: CASSLRQGPTYEQYF.

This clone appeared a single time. The CDR3 DNA sequence: TGTGCCAGCAGTTTATCTGCAAGGGGGCCTAACACTGAAGCTTTCTTT. Protein product: CASSLSARGPNTEAFF. The gene calls are TRBV28 and TRBJ1-1, with 7 bases fitting TRBD1. The V gene end was trimmed by 1 base and the J gene end by 2 bases; junction bases not matched to a gene: 7. The CDR3 runs to 16 residues. CDR1 MDHEN and CDR2 SYDVKM come from the germline V gene. The variable domain in full, with the rest retrieved from reference TRBV28 and TRBJ1-1, is DVKVTQSSRYLVKRTGEKVFLECVQDMDHENMFWYRQDPGLGLRLIYFSYDVKMKEKGDIPEGYSVSREKKERFSLILESASTNQTSMYLCASSLSARGPNTEAFFGQGTRLTVV.

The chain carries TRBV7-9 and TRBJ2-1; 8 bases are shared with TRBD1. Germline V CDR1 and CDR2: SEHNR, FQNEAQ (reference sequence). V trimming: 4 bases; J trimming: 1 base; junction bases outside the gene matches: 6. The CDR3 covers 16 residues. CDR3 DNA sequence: TGTGCCAGCAGCTCCGCAGGGGGCGAATCCTACAATGAGCAGTTCTTC. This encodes CASSSAGGESYNEQFF. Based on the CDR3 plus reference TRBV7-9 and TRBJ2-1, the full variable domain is DTGVSQNPRHKITKRGQNVTFRCDPISEHNRLYWYRQTLGQGPEFLTYFQNEAQLEKSRLLSDRFSAERPKGSFSTLEIQRTEQGDSAMYLCASSSAGGESYNEQFFGPGTRLTVL.

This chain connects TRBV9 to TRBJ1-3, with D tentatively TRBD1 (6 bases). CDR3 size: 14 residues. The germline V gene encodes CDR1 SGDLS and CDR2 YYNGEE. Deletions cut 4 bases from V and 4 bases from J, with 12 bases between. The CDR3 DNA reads TGTGCCAGCAGCTCAGCAGGGGTCGGAAACACCATATATTTT. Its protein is CASSSAGVGNTIYF.

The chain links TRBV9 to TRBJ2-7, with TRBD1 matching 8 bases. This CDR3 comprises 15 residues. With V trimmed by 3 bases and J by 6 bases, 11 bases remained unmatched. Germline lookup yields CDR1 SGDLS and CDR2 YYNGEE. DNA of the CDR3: TGTGCCAGCAGCGCGAGGACAGGGTTGGACGTCGAGCAGTACTTC. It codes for CASSARTGLDVEQYF.

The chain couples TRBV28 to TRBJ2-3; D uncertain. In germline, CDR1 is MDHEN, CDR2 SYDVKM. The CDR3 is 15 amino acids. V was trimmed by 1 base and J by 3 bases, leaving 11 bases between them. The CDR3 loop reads CASSLLVSSTDTQYF. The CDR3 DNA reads TGTGCCAGCAGTTTATTAGTGAGTTCGACAGATACGCAGTATTTT.

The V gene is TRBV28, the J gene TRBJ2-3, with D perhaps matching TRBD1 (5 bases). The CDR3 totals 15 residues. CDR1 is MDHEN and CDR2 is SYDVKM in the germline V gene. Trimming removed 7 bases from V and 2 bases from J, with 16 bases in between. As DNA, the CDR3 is TGTGCCAGCACCGAGCCAGGGCCTGACACAGATACGCAGTATTTT. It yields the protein CASTEPGPDTDTQYF.

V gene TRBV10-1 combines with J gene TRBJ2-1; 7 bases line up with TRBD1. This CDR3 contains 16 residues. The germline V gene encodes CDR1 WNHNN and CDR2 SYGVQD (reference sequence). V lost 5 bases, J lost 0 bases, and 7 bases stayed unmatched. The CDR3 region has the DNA TGCGCCAGCAGTTCCCTGACAGGGAGCTCCTACAATGAGCAGTTCTTC. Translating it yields CASSSLTGSSYNEQFF.

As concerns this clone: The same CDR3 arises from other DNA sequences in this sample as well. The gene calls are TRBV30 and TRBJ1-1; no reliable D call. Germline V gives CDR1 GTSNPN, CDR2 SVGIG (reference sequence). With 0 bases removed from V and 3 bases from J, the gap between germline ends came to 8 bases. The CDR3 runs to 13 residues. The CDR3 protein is CAWSVAGDTEAFF. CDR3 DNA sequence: TGTGCCTGGAGTGTAGCTGGAGACACTGAAGCTTTCTTT.

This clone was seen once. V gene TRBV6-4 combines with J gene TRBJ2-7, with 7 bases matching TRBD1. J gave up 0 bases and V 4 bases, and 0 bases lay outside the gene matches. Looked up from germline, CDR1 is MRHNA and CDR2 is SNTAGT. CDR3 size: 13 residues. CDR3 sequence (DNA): TGTGCCAGCAGTGGGGACAGCTCCTACGAGCAGTACTTC. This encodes CASSGDSSYEQYF.

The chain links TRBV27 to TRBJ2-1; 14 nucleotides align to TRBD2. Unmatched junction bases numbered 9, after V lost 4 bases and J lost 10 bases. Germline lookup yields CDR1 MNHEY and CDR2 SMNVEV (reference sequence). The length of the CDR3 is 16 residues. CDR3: CASSSGLAGAFGEQFF. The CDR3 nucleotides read TGTGCCAGCAGTTCGGGACTAGCGGGAGCCTTCGGCGAGCAGTTCTTC.

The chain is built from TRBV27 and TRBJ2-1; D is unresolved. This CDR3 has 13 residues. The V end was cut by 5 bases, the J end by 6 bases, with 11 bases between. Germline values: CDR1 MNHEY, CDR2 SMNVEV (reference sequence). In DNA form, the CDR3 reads TGTGCCAGCAGTCCACCGCGACCCAATGAGCAGTTCTTC. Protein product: CASSPPRPNEQFF.